This entry features one T cell receptor beta chain sequence. J lost 0 bases, V lost 7 bases, and 4 bases had no gene match. The germline V gene encodes CDR1 MNHEY and CDR2 SVGAGI. The CDR3 is made up of 15 amino acids. TCRdb's copy holds only in-frame clones and misses some; the assay was immunoSEQ multiplex PCR. The sample lists approximately 150,000 clones, roughly 82% occurring once. These data originate in a study of blood T cell repertoires in COVID-19. The receptor's source is a man aged 55-75 years with active or convalescent COVID-19. Sequenced sample: peripheral blood. The rearrangement joins TRBV6-5 to TRBJ2-1; 9 nucleotides line up with TRBD2. The CDR3 loop is CASKRGASSYNEQFF. The CDR3 nucleotides read TGTGCCAGCAAGCGGGGGGCGAGCTCCTACAATGAGCAGTTCTTC.